This T cell receptor beta chain derives from a study of blood T cell repertoires in COVID-19. Study information: Collection of acute and convalescent COVID-19 samples took place in the United States, Italy and Spain. From T cells, B-cell-depleted T cells, or PBMCs came the material, which was cDNA or gDNA.

Some clones are missing from TCRdb's copy, which holds only in-frame ones; the method was immunoSEQ multiplex PCR. The sample lists almost 200,000 clones, more than 70% occurring once. V lost 4 bases, J lost 3 bases, and 14 bases lay in between. This CDR3 has 15 residues. From germline, CDR1 is SGHRS and CDR2 YFSETQ. V and J are TRBV5-1 and TRBJ1-5; a weak D match, TRBD1 (6 bases). The clonotype comes from a young woman who had recovered from COVID-19. The sample comprised PBMCs or T cells enriched from blood (not recorded which). The chain's CDR3 is CASSVGTGHNQPQHF. CDR3 DNA: TGCGCCAGCAGCGTGGGTACAGGGCACAATCAGCCCCAGCATTTT.